This TCR beta chain was sequenced during a study of early T cells in non-severe SARS-CoV-2 infection. Overall study: Bulk RNA taken from unsorted whole blood was sequenced, leaving chains unpaired.

Comments on this clonotype: The antigen remains unidentified.

This CDR3 is 17 amino acids long. V was cut by 10 bases and J by 3 bases, with 26 bases left in between. Individual cDNA molecules were tagged with unique molecular identifiers, the study reported. MiXCR, run by TCRdb on the 5' RACE reads, gives a single entry per CDR3 protein. Of around 53,000 distinct CDR3 sequences in the sample, around a tenth are singletons; the top ten hold 8% to 10%. Study results and caveats: Anti-spike CD8 responses were favored by VDJdb matching, which missed private and CD4 specificities.

The sequence derives from an adult who was a healthcare worker with PCR-confirmed SARS-CoV-2 infection or an uninfected control (not recorded which). The sequencing sample was made of whole blood. The V and J genes are TRBV12-3 or TRBV12-4 and TRBJ2-3, with D possibly being TRBD1 or TRBD2 (5 bases each). CDR3 bases: TGTGCCACCGCCTTTTCCGGGACCACCTTTGGAACAGATACGCAGTATTTT. It codes for CATAFSGTTFGTDTQYF.